This T cell receptor (beta chain) was captured in a study of cytomegalovirus exposure and HLA in healthy donors. The PCR was carried out with 60 Vbeta primers and 13 Jbeta primers. The protocol was immunoSEQ multiplex PCR, while the TCRdb copy is restricted to in-frame clones and leaves out a portion. The sample contains about 150,000 clones, roughly 75% of which appear only once. Germline V gene lookup returns CDR1 MDHEN and CDR2 SYDVKM. This CDR3 is 13 amino acids long. Trimming removed 3 bases at V and 4 bases at J, with 9 bases between. This rearrangement joins TRBV28 to TRBJ1-2; D unresolved. Sequenced sample: PBMCs. The sequence was collected from a man aged 25 to 45 in good health. The CDR3 loop is CASSFSGPYGYTF. DNA for the CDR3: TGTGCCAGCAGTTTCAGCGGGCCCTATGGCTACACCTTC.